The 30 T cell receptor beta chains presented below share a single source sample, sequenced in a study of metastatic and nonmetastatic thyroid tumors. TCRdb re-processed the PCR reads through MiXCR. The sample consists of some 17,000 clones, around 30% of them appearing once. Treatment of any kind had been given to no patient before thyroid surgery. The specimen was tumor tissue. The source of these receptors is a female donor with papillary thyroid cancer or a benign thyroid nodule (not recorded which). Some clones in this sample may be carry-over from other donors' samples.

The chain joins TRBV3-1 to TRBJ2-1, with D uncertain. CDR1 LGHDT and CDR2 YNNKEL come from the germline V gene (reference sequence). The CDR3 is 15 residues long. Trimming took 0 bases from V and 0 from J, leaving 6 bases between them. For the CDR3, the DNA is TGTGCCAGCAGCCAAGATTCTAGCTCCTACAATGAGCAGTTCTTC. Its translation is CASSQDSSSYNEQFF.

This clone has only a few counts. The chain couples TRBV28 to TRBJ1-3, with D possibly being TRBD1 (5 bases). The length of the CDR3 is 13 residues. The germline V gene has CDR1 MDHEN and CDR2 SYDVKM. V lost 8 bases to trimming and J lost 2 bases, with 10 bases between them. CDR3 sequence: CASGSGAGNTIYF. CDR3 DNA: TGTGCCAGCGGATCGGGGGCTGGAAACACCATATATTTT.

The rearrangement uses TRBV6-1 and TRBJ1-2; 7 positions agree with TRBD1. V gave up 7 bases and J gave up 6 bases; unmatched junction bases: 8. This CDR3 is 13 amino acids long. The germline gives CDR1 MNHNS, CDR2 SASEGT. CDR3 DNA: TGTGCCAGCACGAGAACAGGGGCGGATGGCTACACCTTC. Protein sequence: CASTRTGADGYTF.

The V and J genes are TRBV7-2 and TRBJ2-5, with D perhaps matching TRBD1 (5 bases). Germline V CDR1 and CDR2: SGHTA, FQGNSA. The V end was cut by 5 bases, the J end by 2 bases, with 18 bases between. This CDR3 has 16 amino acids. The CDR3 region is CASSLEPPRVQETQYF. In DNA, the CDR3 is TGTGCCAGCAGCCTGGAGCCTCCCAGGGTACAAGAGACCCAGTACTTC.

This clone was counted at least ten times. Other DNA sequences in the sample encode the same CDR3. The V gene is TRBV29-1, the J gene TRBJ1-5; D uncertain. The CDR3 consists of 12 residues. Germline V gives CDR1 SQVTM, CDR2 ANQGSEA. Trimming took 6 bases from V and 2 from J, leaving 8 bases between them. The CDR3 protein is CSVGDGNQPQHF. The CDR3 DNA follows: TGCAGCGTGGGTGATGGCAATCAGCCCCAGCATTTT.

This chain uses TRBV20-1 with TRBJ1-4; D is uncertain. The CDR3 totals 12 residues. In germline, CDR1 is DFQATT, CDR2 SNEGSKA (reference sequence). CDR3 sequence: CSALGANEKLFF. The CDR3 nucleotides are TGCAGCGCCTTAGGAGCTAATGAAAAACTGTTTTTT.

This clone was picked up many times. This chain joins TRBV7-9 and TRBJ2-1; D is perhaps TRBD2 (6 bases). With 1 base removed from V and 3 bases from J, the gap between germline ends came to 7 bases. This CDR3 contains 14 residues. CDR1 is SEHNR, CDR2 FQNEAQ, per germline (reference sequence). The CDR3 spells CASSLEGLYNEQFF. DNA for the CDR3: TGTGCCAGCAGCTTAGAGGGACTCTACAATGAGCAGTTCTTC.

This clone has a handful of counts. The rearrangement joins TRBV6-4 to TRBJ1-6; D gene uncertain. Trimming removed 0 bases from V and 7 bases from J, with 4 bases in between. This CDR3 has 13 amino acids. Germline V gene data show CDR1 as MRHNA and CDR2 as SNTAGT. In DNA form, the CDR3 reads TGTGCCAGCAGTGACTCGGGAAATTCACCCCTCCACTTT. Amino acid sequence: CASSDSGNSPLHF.

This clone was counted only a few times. CDR3 nucleotide sequence: TGTGCCAGTAGTATCGGGCGGAACTCCTACGAGCAGTACTTC. Amino acid sequence: CASSIGRNSYEQYF. The rearrangement joins TRBV19 to TRBJ2-7; D is unresolved. From germline, CDR1 is LNHDA and CDR2 SQIVND (reference sequence). The CDR3 covers 14 residues. V lost 3 bases and J 0 bases, leaving 9 bases between the germline ends.

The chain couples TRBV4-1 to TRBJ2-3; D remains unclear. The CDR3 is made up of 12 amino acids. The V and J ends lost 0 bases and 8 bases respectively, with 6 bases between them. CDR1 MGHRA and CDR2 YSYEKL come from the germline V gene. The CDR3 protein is CASSQDVVTQYF. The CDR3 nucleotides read TGCGCCAGCAGCCAAGATGTGGTTACGCAGTATTTT.

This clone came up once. The CDR3 nucleotides are TGTGCCAGTAGTATAAGGGGACAGGGGAAAAGGAATGGCTACACCTTC. Translation: CASSIRGQGKRNGYTF. V and J are TRBV19 and TRBJ1-2, with TRBD1 matching 10 bases. Germline V CDR1 and CDR2: LNHDA, SQIVND (reference sequence). Trimming took 2 bases from V and 6 from J; bases not matched to a gene: 9. This CDR3 is built from 16 residues. Looking up the rest from reference TRBV19 and TRBJ1-2 gives the full variable domain: DGGITQSPKYLFRKEGQNVTLSCEQNLNHDAMYWYRQDPGQGLRLIYYSQIVNDFQKGDIAEGYSVSREKKESFPLTVTSAQKNPTAFYLCASSIRGQGKRNGYTFGSGTRLTVV.

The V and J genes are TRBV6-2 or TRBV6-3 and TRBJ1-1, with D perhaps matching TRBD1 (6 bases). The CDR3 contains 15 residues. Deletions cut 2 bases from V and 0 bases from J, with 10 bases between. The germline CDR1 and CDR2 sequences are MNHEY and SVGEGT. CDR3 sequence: CASSYRTELNTEAFF. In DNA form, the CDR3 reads TGTGCCAGCAGTTACAGGACAGAACTGAACACTGAAGCTTTCTTT.

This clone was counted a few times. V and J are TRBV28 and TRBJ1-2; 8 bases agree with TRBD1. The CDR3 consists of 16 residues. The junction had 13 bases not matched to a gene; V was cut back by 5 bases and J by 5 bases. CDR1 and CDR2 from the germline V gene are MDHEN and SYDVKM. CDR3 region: CASSSPGGIGPYGYTF. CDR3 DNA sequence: TGTGCCAGCAGTAGTCCAGGGGGCATAGGGCCGTATGGCTACACCTTC.

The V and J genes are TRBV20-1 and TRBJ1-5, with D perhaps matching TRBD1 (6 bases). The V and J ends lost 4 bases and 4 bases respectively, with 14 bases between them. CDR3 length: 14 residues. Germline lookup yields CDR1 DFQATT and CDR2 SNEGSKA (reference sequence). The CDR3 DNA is TGCAGTGCTAACTCGGGGGACACAAATCAGCCCCAGCATTTT. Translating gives CSANSGDTNQPQHF.

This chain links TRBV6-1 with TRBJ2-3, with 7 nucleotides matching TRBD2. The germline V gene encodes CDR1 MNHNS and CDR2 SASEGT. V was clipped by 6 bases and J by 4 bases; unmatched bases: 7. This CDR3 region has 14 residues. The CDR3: CASRPLARADTQYF. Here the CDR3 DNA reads TGTGCCAGCAGACCACTAGCGAGGGCAGATACGCAGTATTTT.

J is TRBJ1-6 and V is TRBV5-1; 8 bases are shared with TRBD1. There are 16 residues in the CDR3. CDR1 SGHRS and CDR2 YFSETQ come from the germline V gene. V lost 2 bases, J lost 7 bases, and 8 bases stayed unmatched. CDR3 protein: CASSFFPGQDNSPLHF. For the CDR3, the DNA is TGCGCCAGCAGCTTCTTTCCGGGACAGGACAATTCACCCCTCCACTTT.

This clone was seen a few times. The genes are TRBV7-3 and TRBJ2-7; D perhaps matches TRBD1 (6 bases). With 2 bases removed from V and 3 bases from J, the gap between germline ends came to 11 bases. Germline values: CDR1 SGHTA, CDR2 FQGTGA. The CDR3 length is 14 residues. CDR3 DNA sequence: TGTGCCAGCAGCTTAGGCAGGGGTAACTACGAGCAGTACTTC. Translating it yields CASSLGRGNYEQYF.

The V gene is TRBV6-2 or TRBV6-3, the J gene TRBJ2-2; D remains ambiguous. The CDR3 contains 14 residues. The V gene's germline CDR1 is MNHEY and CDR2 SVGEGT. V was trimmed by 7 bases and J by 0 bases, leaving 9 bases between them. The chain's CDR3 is CASTLRANTGELFF. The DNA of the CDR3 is TGTGCCAGCACTCTCCGAGCGAACACCGGGGAGCTGTTTTTT.

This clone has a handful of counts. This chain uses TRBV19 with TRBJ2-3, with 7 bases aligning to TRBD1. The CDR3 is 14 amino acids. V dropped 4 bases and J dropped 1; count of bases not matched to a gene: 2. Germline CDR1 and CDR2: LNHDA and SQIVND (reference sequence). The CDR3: CASSNRGGTDTQYF. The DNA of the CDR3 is TGTGCCAGTAGTAACAGGGGAGGCACAGATACGCAGTATTTT.

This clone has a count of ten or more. Here the CDR3 DNA reads TGCGCCAGCAGCCAAGAGGGCAGCGGGAGAGACACCGGGGAGCTGTTTTTT. Its translation: CASSQEGSGRDTGELFF. This sequence joins TRBV4-1 and TRBJ2-2, with TRBD2 identical over 8 bases. Per germline, CDR1 MGHRA and CDR2 YSYEKL. The trim removed 0 bases at V and 3 bases at J, leaving 6 bases unmatched. The length of the CDR3 is 17 residues.

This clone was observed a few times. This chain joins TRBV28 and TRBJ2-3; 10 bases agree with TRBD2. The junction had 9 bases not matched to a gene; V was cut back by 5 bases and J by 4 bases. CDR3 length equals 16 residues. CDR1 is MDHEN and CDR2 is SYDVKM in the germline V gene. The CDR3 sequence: CASSLSSGSVSDTQYF. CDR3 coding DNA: TGTGCCAGCAGTCTTTCTAGCGGGAGTGTCTCAGATACGCAGTATTTT.

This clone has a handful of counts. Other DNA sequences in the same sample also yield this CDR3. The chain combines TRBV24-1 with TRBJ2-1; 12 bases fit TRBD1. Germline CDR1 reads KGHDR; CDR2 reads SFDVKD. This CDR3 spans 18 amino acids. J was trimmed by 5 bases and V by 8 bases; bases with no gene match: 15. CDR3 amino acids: CATTSIMGGQGANNEQFF. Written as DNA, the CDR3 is TGTGCCACCACTTCCATTATGGGGGGACAGGGGGCGAACAATGAGCAGTTCTTC.

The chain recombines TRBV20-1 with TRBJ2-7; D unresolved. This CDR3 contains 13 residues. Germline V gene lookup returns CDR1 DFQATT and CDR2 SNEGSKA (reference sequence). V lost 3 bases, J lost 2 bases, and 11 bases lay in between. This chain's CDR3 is CSASSGVAYEQYF. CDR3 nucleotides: TGCAGTGCTAGTTCGGGCGTAGCCTACGAGCAGTACTTC.

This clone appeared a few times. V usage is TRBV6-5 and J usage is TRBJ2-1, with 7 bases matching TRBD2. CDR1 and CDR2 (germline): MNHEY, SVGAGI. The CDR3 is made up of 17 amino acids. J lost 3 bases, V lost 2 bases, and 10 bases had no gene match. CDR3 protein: CASSYSGAAGNYNEQFF. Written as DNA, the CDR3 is TGTGCCAGCAGTTACAGCGGGGCGGCCGGGAACTACAATGAGCAGTTCTTC.

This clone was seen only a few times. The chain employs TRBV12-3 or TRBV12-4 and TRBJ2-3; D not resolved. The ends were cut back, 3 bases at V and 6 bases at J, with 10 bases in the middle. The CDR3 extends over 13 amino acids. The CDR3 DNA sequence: TGTGCCAGCAGTTTGACTGCTGGGGATACGCAGTATTTT. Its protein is CASSLTAGDTQYF.

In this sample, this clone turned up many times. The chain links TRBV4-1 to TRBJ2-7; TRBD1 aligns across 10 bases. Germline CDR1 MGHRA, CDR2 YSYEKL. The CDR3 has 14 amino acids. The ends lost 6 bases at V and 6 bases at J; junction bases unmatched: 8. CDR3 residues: CASSSSGTGVEQYF. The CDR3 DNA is TGCGCCAGCAGTTCCTCCGGGACAGGGGTCGAGCAGTACTTC.

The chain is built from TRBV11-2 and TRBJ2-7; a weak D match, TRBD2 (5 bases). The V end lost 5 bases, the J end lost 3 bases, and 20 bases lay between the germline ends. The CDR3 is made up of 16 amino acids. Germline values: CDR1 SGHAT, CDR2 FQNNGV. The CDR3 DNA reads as TGTGCCAGCAGCCCTCTGCGGGTGCGAACATACTACGAGCAGTACTTC. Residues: CASSPLRVRTYYEQYF.

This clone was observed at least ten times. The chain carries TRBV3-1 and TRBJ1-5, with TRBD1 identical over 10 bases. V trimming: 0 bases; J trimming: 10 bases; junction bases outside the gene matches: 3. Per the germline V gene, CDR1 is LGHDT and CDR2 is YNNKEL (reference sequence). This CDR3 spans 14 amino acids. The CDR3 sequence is CASSQEGQGHPQHF. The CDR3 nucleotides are TGTGCCAGCAGCCAAGAGGGACAGGGGCATCCCCAGCATTTT.

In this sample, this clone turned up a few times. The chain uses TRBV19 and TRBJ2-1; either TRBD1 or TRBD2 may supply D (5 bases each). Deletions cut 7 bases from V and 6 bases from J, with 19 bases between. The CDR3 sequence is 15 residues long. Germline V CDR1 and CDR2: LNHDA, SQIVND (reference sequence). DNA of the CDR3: TGTGCCAGTACTCAAACACCGGGACCGACCAATGAGCAGTTCTTC. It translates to CASTQTPGPTNEQFF.

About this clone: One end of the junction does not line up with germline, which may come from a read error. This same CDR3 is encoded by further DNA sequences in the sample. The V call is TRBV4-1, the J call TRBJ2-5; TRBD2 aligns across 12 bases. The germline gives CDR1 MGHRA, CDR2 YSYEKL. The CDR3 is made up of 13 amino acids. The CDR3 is CAKNLAGGKTQYF. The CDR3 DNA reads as TGCGCCAAAAACCTAGCGGGAGGGAAGACTCAGTACTTC.